The source of this TCR beta chain is a study of cytomegalovirus exposure and HLA in healthy donors. General observations from the study: In the analysis, some V segments, TRBV6-2 and TRBV6-3 included, were excluded as indistinguishable.

As to this clone: Its antigen remains unidentified.

With 60 Vbeta and 13 Jbeta primers, the PCR was carried out. Here immunoSEQ multiplex PCR was the method, and the copy in TCRdb shows in-frame clones only, minus some. Of more than 85,000 clones detected, over 75% appear once; the ten largest clones hold over 7.5%. CDR1 SQVTM and CDR2 ANQGSEA come from the germline V gene. CDR3 length: 13 amino acids. Trimming shortened V by 4 bases and J by 2 bases, and 9 bases separated the two germline ends. The sequenced sample was PBMCs. The source is a woman aged 40 to 55 in good health and CMV-seropositive. The rearrangement joins TRBV29-1 to TRBJ1-3; D is perhaps TRBD1 (6 bases). This CDR3 is CSVARDTGNTIYF. CDR3 nucleotides: TGCAGCGTTGCCAGGGACACTGGAAACACCATATATTTT.